One and the same sample provided the 29 T cell receptor beta chains below, sequenced in a study of cytomegalovirus exposure and HLA in healthy donors. Amplification used 60 Vbeta primers and 13 Jbeta primers. The method was immunoSEQ multiplex PCR; TCRdb's version includes in-frame clones alone and lacks a portion of them. The data hold 170,000 or so clones, with 80% observed a single time. The sequenced material came from PBMCs. These receptors all come from a man aged 30-40 years in good health and CMV-seropositive.

The rearrangement joins TRBV7-8 to TRBJ2-7; maybe TRBD1 (6 bases). Germline CDR1 and CDR2: SGHVS and FQNEAQ. CDR3 length: 13 residues. The V end was cut by 6 bases, the J end by 2 bases, with 11 bases between. The CDR3 region is CASRRGHTYEQYF. The CDR3 DNA reads TGTGCCAGCAGACGGGGACATACCTACGAGCAGTACTTC.

The genes are TRBV19 and TRBJ1-1; 9 bases are shared with TRBD1. In germline, CDR1 is LNHDA, CDR2 SQIVND (reference sequence). The CDR3 length is 16 residues. J gave up 6 bases and V 5 bases, and 13 bases lay outside the gene matches. The CDR3 DNA follows: TGTGCCAGTAGTTCCCGACAGGGGGAGGTTAAGGCTGAAGCTTTCTTT. Its protein is CASSSRQGEVKAEAFF.

This clone was seen a few times. The CDR3 sequence: CASSHSIRANYGYTF. CDR3 DNA: TGTGCCAGCTCCCATTCAATACGAGCTAACTATGGCTACACCTTC. The chain combines TRBV6-1 with TRBJ1-2; D is undetermined. Germline lookup yields CDR1 MNHNS and CDR2 SASEGT. The V end was cut by 8 bases, the J end by 0 bases, with 16 bases between. The CDR3 sequence is 15 residues long.

V usage is TRBV15 and J usage is TRBJ2-3; 11 bases align to TRBD1. Germline V gene sequence: CDR1 LNHNV, CDR2 YYDKDF (reference sequence). Trimming took 5 bases from V and 4 from J; bases not matched to a gene: 2. CDR3 length: 14 amino acids. The CDR3 DNA reads as TGTGCCACCAGCCCGGGACAGGGGGCAGATACGCAGTATTTT. Amino acid sequence: CATSPGQGADTQYF.

V gene TRBV5-1 combines with J gene TRBJ2-1; 10 positions match TRBD1. The V segment lost 4 bases and the J segment 2 bases; nucleotides outside the gene matches: 9. This CDR3 contains 17 residues. Germline V CDR1 and CDR2: SGHRS, YFSETQ. For the CDR3, the DNA is TGCGCCAGCAGCCCCGGAACCGGGACAGGGGCCTACAATGAGCAGTTCTTC. Translating gives CASSPGTGTGAYNEQFF.

J is TRBJ2-7 and V is TRBV27; 11 bases agree with TRBD2. The CDR3 spans 14 residues. V trimming: 6 bases; J trimming: 3 bases; junction bases outside the gene matches: 4. CDR1 and CDR2 from the germline V gene are MNHEY and SMNVEV (reference sequence). The CDR3 loop reads CASRPSGRYYEQYF. The CDR3, as DNA: TGTGCCAGCAGGCCTAGCGGGAGGTACTACGAGCAGTACTTC.

This chain joins TRBV5-1 and TRBJ1-2; possibly TRBD1 for D (5 bases). With 6 bases removed from V and 10 bases from J, the gap between germline ends came to 22 bases. Germline V gives CDR1 SGHRS, CDR2 YFSETQ. The CDR3 is 14 residues long. The CDR3 sequence is CASNAGGGEHDYTF. CDR3 DNA sequence: TGCGCCAGCAATGCTGGAGGAGGGGAACATGACTACACCTTC.

The chain uses TRBV4-1 and TRBJ2-1; D remains ambiguous. Trimming shortened V by 1 base and J by 3 bases, and 16 bases separated the two germline ends. CDR3 length: 17 residues. Germline loops: CDR1 MGHRA, CDR2 YSYEKL. CDR3 sequence reads: CASSQGSQAALYNEQFF. The CDR3 nucleotides are TGCGCCAGCAGCCAAGGATCCCAAGCTGCCCTCTACAATGAGCAGTTCTTC.

This chain joins TRBV7-9 and TRBJ2-1; 7 nucleotides align to TRBD2. The CDR3 is made up of 16 amino acids. V trimming: 4 bases; J trimming: 10 bases; junction bases outside the gene matches: 16. Looked up from germline, CDR1 is SEHNR and CDR2 is FQNEAQ (reference sequence). This CDR3 is CASSSYLREPVSEQFF. The CDR3, as DNA: TGTGCCAGCAGCTCTTACTTGCGGGAGCCGGTAAGCGAGCAGTTCTTC.

This clone was counted a single time. The chain combines TRBV7-3 with TRBJ2-1; the D gene is possibly TRBD1 (6 bases). Germline CDR1 reads SGHTA; CDR2 reads FQGTGA. The V gene lost 5 bases and the J gene lost 4 bases, with 12 bases spanning the gap. The CDR3 length is 14 residues. CDR3 loop: CASSPDQGYNEQFF. The CDR3 DNA sequence: TGTGCCAGCAGCCCCGACCAGGGGTACAATGAGCAGTTCTTC.

This sequence joins TRBV19 and TRBJ2-1; a possible D gene is TRBD2 (6 bases). V lost 5 bases and J 3 bases, leaving 14 bases between the germline ends. The germline gives CDR1 LNHDA, CDR2 SQIVND (reference sequence). CDR3 length: 15 amino acids. The CDR3 loop reads CASSYSGKFYNEQFF. In DNA form, the CDR3 reads TGTGCCAGTAGTTATAGCGGAAAGTTCTACAATGAGCAGTTCTTC.

This clone was observed a handful of times. The rearrangement joins TRBV7-2 to TRBJ2-1; 9 nucleotides align to TRBD2. In germline, CDR1 is SGHTA, CDR2 FQGNSA. After removal of 4 bases from V and 1 base from J, the junction contained 11 bases not matched to a gene. This CDR3 is built from 18 residues. The CDR3 loop is CASSSAGGSGGSYNEQFF. Written as DNA, the CDR3 is TGTGCCAGCAGCTCCGCCGGGGGGAGCGGGGGGTCCTACAATGAGCAGTTCTTC.

The gene calls are TRBV4-1 and TRBJ2-7; 8 positions agree with TRBD1. The CDR3 has 15 residues. Germline CDR1 is MGHRA and CDR2 is YSYEKL. Losses at the gene ends were 6 bases for V and 4 bases for J; bases not matched to a gene: 11. DNA of the CDR3: TGCGCCAGCAGTATCGGGACAGGTCCCAGGTACGAGCAGTACTTC. Translation gives CASSIGTGPRYEQYF.

The V call is TRBV30, the J call TRBJ2-7, with 7 bases lining up with TRBD2. The V gene end was trimmed by 2 bases and the J gene end by 0 bases; junction bases not matched to a gene: 7. CDR1 GTSNPN and CDR2 SVGIG come from the germline V gene (reference sequence). The CDR3 spans 15 residues. The CDR3 reads CAWSLGWGGSYEQYF. The CDR3 DNA follows: TGTGCCTGGAGTTTAGGATGGGGGGGCTCCTACGAGCAGTACTTC. Supplemented by reference TRBV30 and TRBJ2-7, the full variable domain reads SQTIHQWPATLVQPVGSPLSLECTVEGTSNPNLYWYRQAAGRGLQLLFYSVGIGQISSEVPQNLSASRPQDRQFILSSKKLLLSDSGFYLCAWSLGWGGSYEQYFGPGTRLTVT.

DNA for the CDR3: TGTGCCAGCAGTTACACGGGGGGTGTAATGTACTTC. Amino acids: CASSYTGGVMYF. The chain links TRBV6-5 to TRBJ2-5, with 7 bases that match TRBD2. CDR3 size: 12 residues. Germline loops: CDR1 MNHEY, CDR2 SVGAGI. The junction had 7 bases not matched to a gene; V was cut back by 2 bases and J by 13 bases.

The CDR3 sequence: CASSYSRGEGTQYF. Here the CDR3 DNA reads TGTGCCAGCAGTTATAGCAGGGGGGAAGGTACGCAGTATTTT. The chain carries TRBV6-5 and TRBJ2-3; maybe TRBD1 (7 bases). The ends were cut back, 3 bases at V and 8 bases at J, with 15 bases in the middle. This CDR3 is built from 14 residues. Germline-derived CDR1 and CDR2 are MNHEY and SVGAGI.

This clone occurred once. This chain links TRBV9 with TRBJ2-7, with D perhaps TRBD2 (7 bases). Germline V gene data show CDR1 as SGDLS and CDR2 as YYNGEE. CDR3 size: 15 residues. The ends were cut back, 1 base at V and 0 bases at J, with 11 bases in the middle. The CDR3 region is CASSVRGGSSYEQYF. The CDR3 DNA is TGTGCCAGCAGCGTAAGGGGGGGGAGCTCCTACGAGCAGTACTTC.

The CDR3 loop reads CASRRSSYNSPLHF. CDR3 bases: TGTGCCAGCAGACGCAGCTCCTATAATTCACCCCTCCACTTT. This chain uses TRBV6-5 with TRBJ1-6; D gene uncertain. From germline, CDR1 is MNHEY and CDR2 SVGAGI. The V and J ends lost 6 bases and 0 bases respectively, with 6 bases between them. The CDR3 extends over 14 amino acids.

This rearrangement joins TRBV7-9 to TRBJ2-3; 10 bases are a match to TRBD2. V trimming: 5 bases; J trimming: 6 bases; junction bases outside the gene matches: 8. The CDR3 runs to 15 residues. Germline V gene data show CDR1 as SEHNR and CDR2 as FQNEAQ (reference sequence). CDR3 in amino acids: CASSQKGGLADTQYF. The DNA for the CDR3 is TGTGCCAGCAGCCAAAAGGGGGGACTAGCGGATACGCAGTATTTT.

The V gene is TRBV4-3, the J gene TRBJ1-4, with 10 nucleotides matching TRBD1. The CDR3 has 19 amino acids. J was trimmed by 4 bases and V by 0 bases; bases with no gene match: 11. From germline, CDR1 is LGHNA and CDR2 YSLEER. In DNA, the CDR3 is TGCGCCAGCAGCCAAGAGCGCCTGTTCGGGACAGGGGATAATGAAAAACTGTTTTTT. Amino acids: CASSQERLFGTGDNEKLFF.

The chain carries TRBV6-6 and TRBJ1-2; D ambiguous. The CDR3 spans 13 residues. V was trimmed by 1 base and J by 3 bases, leaving 6 bases between them. Per the germline V gene, CDR1 is MNHNY and CDR2 is SVGAGI (reference sequence). CDR3 DNA: TGTGCCAGCAGTTACTTCGGTGACTATGGCTACACCTTC. Translated, it gives CASSYFGDYGYTF.

The V and J genes are TRBV30 and TRBJ1-5, with D possibly matching TRBD1 (5 bases). The CDR3 loop spans 13 amino acids. Germline assignment: CDR1 GTSNPN and CDR2 SVGIG (reference sequence). The V gene lost 4 bases and the J gene lost 6 bases, with 13 bases spanning the gap. This CDR3 reads CAWNKQGGQPQHF. CDR3 bases: TGTGCCTGGAACAAGCAGGGAGGTCAGCCCCAGCATTTT.

The rearrangement links TRBV6-5 to TRBJ1-1; 8 nucleotides match TRBD1. Germline values: CDR1 MNHEY, CDR2 SVGAGI. CDR3 size: 13 residues. With V trimmed by 6 bases and J by 5 bases, 5 bases remained unmatched. In nucleotides, the CDR3 is TGTGCCAGCAGACAACAGGGGGTAACTGAAGCTTTCTTT. This sequence encodes CASRQQGVTEAFF.

This clone was seen only a few times. This rearrangement joins TRBV4-3 to TRBJ1-2; 8 bases map to TRBD1. This CDR3 region has 15 residues. The trim removed 0 bases at V and 5 bases at J, leaving 5 bases unmatched. The V gene's germline CDR1 is LGHNA and CDR2 YSLEER. The DNA of the CDR3 is TGCGCCAGCAGCCAAGAGACAGGGGTTATGTATGGCTACACCTTC. Amino acids: CASSQETGVMYGYTF.

The chain recombines TRBV30 with TRBJ1-6; possible D gene TRBD1, 5 bases. The CDR3 covers 13 residues. Germline V gene sequence: CDR1 GTSNPN, CDR2 SVGIG (reference sequence). Trimming removed 2 bases at V and 5 bases at J, with 7 bases between. Here the CDR3 reads CAWSQGNNSPLHF. For the CDR3, the DNA is TGTGCCTGGAGTCAGGGTAATAATTCACCCCTCCACTTT.

This clone was seen only a few times. The chain links TRBV7-2 to TRBJ1-5; 8 bases are shared with TRBD1. The germline V gene has CDR1 SGHTA and CDR2 FQGNSA. The CDR3 has 18 residues. V lost 5 bases, J lost 2 bases, and 14 bases stayed unmatched. CDR3 amino acids: CASSGRGRVSLGNQPQHF. CDR3 sequence (DNA): TGTGCCAGCAGCGGCAGGGGGCGCGTATCCCTGGGCAATCAGCCCCAGCATTTT.

This clone was counted a single time. The chain carries TRBV25-1 and TRBJ2-7, with 9 bases matching TRBD2. The CDR3 is made up of 16 amino acids. V dropped 0 bases and J dropped 4; count of bases not matched to a gene: 7. Germline V lookup: CDR1 MGHDK, CDR2 SYGVNS. CDR3 sequence reads: CASSEYSGGFLYEQYF. CDR3 DNA sequence: TGTGCCAGCAGTGAATACAGCGGGGGGTTTCTGTACGAGCAGTACTTC.

The V gene is TRBV18, the J gene TRBJ1-3, with D hard to call. The CDR3 runs 19 residues. The germline V and J ends were trimmed by 3 bases and 4 bases, with 25 bases remaining between them. Germline CDR1 is KGHSH and CDR2 is LQKENI. The CDR3 DNA is TGTGCCAGCTCACCTGAGCAGGTGCTGCTGTCTGGTGGCGGAAACACCATATATTTT. Its translation is CASSPEQVLLSGGGNTIYF.

The gene calls are TRBV18 and TRBJ1-1; possibly TRBD1 for D (6 bases). From germline, CDR1 is KGHSH and CDR2 LQKENI. V lost 5 bases, J lost 3 bases, and 10 bases lay in between. This CDR3 is 13 amino acids long. In DNA form, the CDR3 reads TGTGCCAGCTCAGTACAGGGAGACACTGAAGCTTTCTTT. Translated, it gives CASSVQGDTEAFF.